These 23 T cell receptor beta chains share one sample of origin, sequenced in a study of molecular identifiers for immune sequencing clone quantification. Via MiXCR, TCRdb re-called the PCR reads, giving one row per CDR3 protein. The sample contains approximately 97,000 distinct CDR3 sequences, around 24% of which appear only once. Material: naive CD8+ T cells from blood, with Jurkat cell RNA spiked in. This sample's subset: FACS-sorted CD8+CD4-CCR7+CD45RA+ naive T cells. These receptors all come from a human donor in good health. Some libraries in this study had Jurkat cell RNA spiked in.

This clonotype was seen only a few times. This sequence joins TRBV24-1 and TRBJ2-3; D call uncertain. Germline V lookup: CDR1 KGHDR, CDR2 SFDVKD. V was trimmed by 1 base and J by 4 bases, leaving 11 bases between them. The CDR3 length is 15 residues. CDR3 sequence reads: CATSDFGDRADTQYF. Written as DNA, the CDR3 is TGTGCCACCAGTGATTTTGGGGATCGAGCAGATACGCAGTATTTT.

As for this clonotype: Being one base from a much bigger clone, this may be a read error. The V call is TRBV27, the J call TRBJ2-3; D assignment may be TRBD1 or TRBD2 (6 bases each). This CDR3 spans 16 amino acids. Germline loops: CDR1 MNHEY, CDR2 SMNVEV (reference sequence). In DNA, the CDR3 is TGTGCCGGCAGTTTGGTAGGGGGGCGCGGGACAGATACGCAGTATTTT. This encodes CAGSLVGGRGTDTQYF.

On this clonotype: A much larger clone differs by one base, so this may be a read error. The CDR3 does not end in the conserved phenylalanine or tryptophan, so this is likely a read error. The chain combines TRBV27 with TRBJ2-7; 8 bases are a match to TRBD1. The CDR3 is 13 residues long. Per the germline V gene, CDR1 is MNHEY and CDR2 is SMNVEV (reference sequence). Trimming at V came to 10 bases and at J to 6 bases, leaving 11 bases not matched to a gene. Written as DNA, the CDR3 is TGTGCCACCGTCTGCGACAGGGGTTGCGAGCAGTACATC. Translation gives CATVCDRGCEQYI.

The chain has TRBV14 and TRBJ1-4, with D unresolved. Trimming left V 4 bases short and J 0 bases short, with 6 bases between. Germline assignment: CDR1 SGHDN and CDR2 FVKESK. The CDR3 spans 14 residues. This CDR3 is CASSLSATNEKLFF. The CDR3 nucleotides read TGTGCCAGCAGCCTCAGCGCAACTAATGAAAAACTGTTTTTT.

This clonotype was seen repeatedly, ten times or more. The chain joins TRBV7-6 to TRBJ1-4; D gene uncertain. Trimming cost V 6 bases and J 3 bases, with 11 bases left between them. This CDR3 region has 14 residues. CDR1 SGHVS and CDR2 FNYEAQ come from the germline V gene. CDR3 protein: CASSLGRANEKLFF. The CDR3 DNA reads as TGTGCCAGCAGTCTTGGTAGAGCTAATGAAAAACTGTTTTTT.

The chain links TRBV27 to TRBJ2-7, with a weak D call TRBD2 (6 bases). Germline V gene sequence: CDR1 MNHEY, CDR2 SMNVEV (reference sequence). CDR3 length equals 15 residues. Trimming stripped 3 bases from V and 1 base from J, with 13 bases between. CDR3 nucleotide sequence: TGTGCCAGCAGTTTGGAGGCTAGCGCGTCCTACGAGCAGTACTTC. It yields the protein CASSLEASASYEQYF.

The chain is built from TRBV15 and TRBJ2-7, with D unclear. Germline-derived CDR1 and CDR2 are LNHNV and YYDKDF (reference sequence). The V and J ends lost 2 bases and 5 bases respectively, with 13 bases between them. This CDR3 spans 14 amino acids. The CDR3 bases are TGTGCCACCAGCAGATCCATGCGGCTCCACGAGCAGTACTTC. Protein product: CATSRSMRLHEQYF.

This clonotype showed up many times. The chain has TRBV12-3 or TRBV12-4 and TRBJ1-5; tentative D call: TRBD1 (6 bases). Trimming removed 5 bases from V and 6 bases from J, with 8 bases in between. The CDR3 loop spans 12 amino acids. The CDR3 nucleotides are TGTGCCAGCAGTCCGGACAGTCAGCCCCAGCATTTT. Translated, it gives CASSPDSQPQHF.

This clonotype was counted at least ten times. The rearrangement links TRBV7-6 to TRBJ2-7; D remains unclear. The CDR3 runs 13 residues. Trimming took off 5 bases at V and 1 base at J, with 9 bases between the two ends. Germline CDR1 is SGHVS and CDR2 is FNYEAQ. CDR3 nucleotide sequence: TGTGCCAGCAGCCCGGGTAGGTCCTACGAGCAGTACTTC. Translating gives CASSPGRSYEQYF. The whole variable domain, filled in from reference TRBV7-6 and TRBJ2-7, reads GAGVSQSPRYKVTKRGQDVALRCDPISGHVSLYWYRQALGQGPEFLTYFNYEAQQDKSGLPNDRFSAERPEGSISTLTIQRTEQRDSAMYRCASSPGRSYEQYFGPGTRLTVT.

The genes are TRBV6-6 and TRBJ2-7; weak D call: TRBD2 (7 bases). This CDR3 spans 13 amino acids. The ends were cut back, 9 bases at V and 7 bases at J, with 19 bases in the middle. From germline, CDR1 is MNHNY and CDR2 SVGAGI (reference sequence). The CDR3 sequence is CASSLRGGEEQYF. The CDR3 DNA sequence: TGTGCCAGTAGCTTGAGGGGGGGGGAAGAGCAGTACTTC.

The sample holds many counts of this clonotype. CDR3 protein: CSASGVSYEQYF. DNA for the CDR3: TGCAGTGCTAGCGGGGTCAGCTACGAGCAGTACTTC. V is TRBV20-1 and J is TRBJ2-7, with D maybe TRBD2 (5 bases). Germline CDR1 and CDR2: DFQATT and SNEGSKA (reference sequence). V was clipped by 3 bases and J by 3 bases, with 9 bases between them. The CDR3 extends over 12 amino acids.

This chain connects TRBV27 to TRBJ2-2; TRBD1 might be the D (5 bases). CDR1 MNHEY and CDR2 SMNVEV come from the germline V gene (reference sequence). This CDR3 comprises 13 residues. V lost 5 bases and J 6 bases, leaving 10 bases between the germline ends. The CDR3 reads CASSPPRAGELFF. The CDR3 DNA sequence: TGTGCCAGCAGTCCGCCCAGGGCCGGGGAGCTGTTTTTT.

This clonotype was detected many times. One end of the junction fails to match germline, which may point to a read error. This chain joins TRBV27 and TRBJ2-7; 7 nucleotides agree with TRBD2. Germline loops: CDR1 MNHEY, CDR2 SMNVEV (reference sequence). This CDR3 comprises 15 residues. CDR3 region: CASSVSSGNSYEQYF. In DNA form, the CDR3 reads TGTGCCAGCAGTGTATCTAGCGGTAACTCCTACGAGCAGTACTTC.

On this clonotype itself: With a much larger clone just one base away, this may be a read error. This chain joins TRBV30 and TRBJ1-1; D is unclear. The CDR3 covers 12 residues. The V end was cut by 2 bases, the J end by 1 base, with 5 bases between. Germline CDR1 reads GTSNPN; CDR2 reads SVGIG (reference sequence). CDR3: CAWSLGNTEAFF. CDR3 nucleotides: TGTGCCTGGAGTCTGGGGAACACTGAAGCTTTCTTT.

This clonotype was found many times. The CDR3 sequence is CASSPPGDTQYF. For the CDR3, the DNA is TGTGCCAGCAGCCCTCCCGGAGATACGCAGTATTTT. The rearrangement joins TRBV5-4 to TRBJ2-3, with D uncertain. The CDR3 has 12 amino acids. From germline, CDR1 is SGHNT and CDR2 YYREEE (reference sequence). V was cut by 4 bases and J by 5 bases, with 8 bases left in between.

The chain has TRBV4-3 and TRBJ2-5; either TRBD1 or TRBD2 may supply D (5 bases each). This CDR3 comprises 16 residues. Germline CDR1 LGHNA, CDR2 YSLEER. V was cut by 0 bases and J by 5 bases, with 16 bases left in between. The CDR3 DNA is TGCGCCAGCAGCCAAGATCGTACGGGGCGGATCGAGACCCAGTACTTC. It specifies CASSQDRTGRIETQYF.

This clonotype was recorded at least ten times. The J gene is TRBJ2-7, the V gene TRBV5-6; possible D gene TRBD1, 6 bases. Germline CDR1 is SGHDT and CDR2 is YYEEEE. V was clipped by 4 bases and J by 2 bases, with 19 bases between them. The CDR3 covers 16 residues. The DNA of the CDR3 is TGTGCCAGCAGCGGAGATCCCGGGACACTGCCCTACGAGCAGTACTTC. It codes for CASSGDPGTLPYEQYF.

This clonotype was observed at least ten times. The chain links TRBV20-1 to TRBJ2-3; D gene unclear. The CDR3 length is 13 residues. With 1 base removed from V and 1 base from J, the gap between germline ends came to 6 bases. Germline V gene data show CDR1 as DFQATT and CDR2 as SNEGSKA (reference sequence). CDR3 residues: CSARVFRTDTQYF. The CDR3 nucleotides read TGCAGTGCTAGAGTCTTCCGCACAGATACGCAGTATTTT.

This clonotype was picked up many times. The chain recombines TRBV7-7 with TRBJ2-5, with 7 positions matching TRBD2. CDR3 length equals 14 residues. Germline assignment: CDR1 SSHAT and CDR2 FNYEAQ (reference sequence). Losses at the gene ends were 1 base for V and 4 bases for J; bases not matched to a gene: 3. This CDR3 is CASSLVASGETQYF. The CDR3 DNA sequence: TGTGCCAGCAGCTTAGTGGCTAGCGGAGAGACCCAGTACTTC.

CDR3 nucleotides: TGTGCCAGCAGCTCCCCAAGGAAGTACAAGCAGTACTTC. Amino acid sequence: CASSSPRKYKQYF. This chain links TRBV7-9 with TRBJ2-7; D gene uncertain. Trimming took off 4 bases at V and 8 bases at J, with 15 bases between the two ends. The germline CDR1 and CDR2 sequences are SEHNR and FQNEAQ (reference sequence). The CDR3 loop spans 13 amino acids. The whole variable domain, filled in from reference TRBV7-9 and TRBJ2-7, reads DTGVSQNPRHKITKRGQNVTFRCDPISEHNRLYWYRQTLGQGPEFLTYFQNEAQLEKSRLLSDRFSAERPKGSFSTLEIQRTEQGDSAMYLCASSSPRKYKQYFGPGTRLTVT.

This clonotype was seen many times. The CDR3 protein is CASSQRTENIQYF. The CDR3 DNA follows: TGTGCCAGCAGCCAGAGGACGGAAAACATTCAGTACTTC. The chain uses TRBV3-1 and TRBJ2-4, with D unresolved. The CDR3 extends over 13 amino acids. CDR1 and CDR2 from the germline V gene are LGHDT and YNNKEL (reference sequence). The V gene lost 3 bases and the J gene lost 5 bases, with 8 bases spanning the gap.

On this clonotype itself: A much bigger clone sits one base away, suggesting this may be a read error. The V call is TRBV7-9, the J call TRBJ2-7; 7 nucleotides align to TRBD1. Germline CDR1 SEHNR, CDR2 FQNEAQ (reference sequence). V was clipped by 10 bases and J by 2 bases; unmatched bases: 14. This CDR3 is built from 15 residues. CDR3 loop: CAMRETAGGTYEQYF. The CDR3 DNA is TGTGCCATGAGGGAGACGGCAGGGGGAACCTACGAGCAGTACTTC.

This clonotype was seen ten or more times. The chain employs TRBV30 and TRBJ1-1; no definite D call. Deletions cut 0 bases from V and 4 bases from J, with 3 bases between. This CDR3 has 11 amino acids. Germline CDR1 reads GTSNPN; CDR2 reads SVGIG (reference sequence). CDR3 loop: CAWSVTTEAFF. The CDR3 nucleotides are TGTGCCTGGAGTGTAACCACTGAAGCTTTCTTT.